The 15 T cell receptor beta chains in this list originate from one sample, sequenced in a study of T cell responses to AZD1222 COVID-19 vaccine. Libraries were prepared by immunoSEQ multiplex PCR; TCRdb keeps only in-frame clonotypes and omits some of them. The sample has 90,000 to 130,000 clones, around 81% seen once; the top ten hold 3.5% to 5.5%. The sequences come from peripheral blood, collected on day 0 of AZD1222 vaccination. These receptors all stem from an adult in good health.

CDR3 DNA sequence: TGTGCCACCAAGGGGACTAGCTTCCGGGTGAATGAGCAGTTCTTC. It specifies CATKGTSFRVNEQFF. This chain uses TRBV10-3 with TRBJ2-1; 9 positions match TRBD2. Germline V gives CDR1 ENHRY, CDR2 SYGVKD. V lost 10 bases, J lost 7 bases, and 14 bases stayed unmatched. The CDR3 covers 15 residues.

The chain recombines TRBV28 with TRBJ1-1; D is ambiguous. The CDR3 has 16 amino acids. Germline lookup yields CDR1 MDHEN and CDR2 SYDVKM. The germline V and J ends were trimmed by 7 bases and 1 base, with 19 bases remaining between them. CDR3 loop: CASIDLLVRQNTEAFF. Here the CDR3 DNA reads TGTGCCAGCATCGATTTACTGGTACGGCAGAACACTGAAGCTTTCTTT. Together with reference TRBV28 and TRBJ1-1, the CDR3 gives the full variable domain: DVKVTQSSRYLVKRTGEKVFLECVQDMDHENMFWYRQDPGLGLRLIYFSYDVKMKEKGDIPEGYSVSREKKERFSLILESASTNQTSMYLCASIDLLVRQNTEAFFGQGTRLTVV.

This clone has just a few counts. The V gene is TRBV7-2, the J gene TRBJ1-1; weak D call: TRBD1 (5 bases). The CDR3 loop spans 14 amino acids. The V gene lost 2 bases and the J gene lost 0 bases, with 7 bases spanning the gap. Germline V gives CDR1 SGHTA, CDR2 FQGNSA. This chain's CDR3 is CASSLLGLNTEAFF. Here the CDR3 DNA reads TGTGCCAGCAGCTTATTGGGGCTGAACACTGAAGCTTTCTTT.

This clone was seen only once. Here the CDR3 DNA reads TGTGCCAGCTCAGCTAGGGGGGGTAGGTCCTACAATGAGCAGTTCTTC. Its translation is CASSARGGRSYNEQFF. The chain carries TRBV18 and TRBJ2-1; D is possibly TRBD2 (7 bases). This CDR3 has 16 amino acids. The V gene's germline CDR1 is KGHSH and CDR2 LQKENI. Trimming pared 5 bases from V and 1 base from J, leaving 15 bases between.

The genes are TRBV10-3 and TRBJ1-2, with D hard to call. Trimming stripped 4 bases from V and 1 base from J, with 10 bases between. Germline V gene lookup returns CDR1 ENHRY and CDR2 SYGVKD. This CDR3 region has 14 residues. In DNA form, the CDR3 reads TGTGCCATCAGTGTGACGGACTATAACTATGGCTACACCTTC. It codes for CAISVTDYNYGYTF.

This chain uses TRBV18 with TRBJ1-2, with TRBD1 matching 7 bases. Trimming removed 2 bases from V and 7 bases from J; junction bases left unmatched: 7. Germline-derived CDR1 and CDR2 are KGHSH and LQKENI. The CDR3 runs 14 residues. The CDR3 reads CASSPKGQSSGYTF. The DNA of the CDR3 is TGTGCCAGCTCACCAAAGGGACAGAGCAGTGGCTACACCTTC.

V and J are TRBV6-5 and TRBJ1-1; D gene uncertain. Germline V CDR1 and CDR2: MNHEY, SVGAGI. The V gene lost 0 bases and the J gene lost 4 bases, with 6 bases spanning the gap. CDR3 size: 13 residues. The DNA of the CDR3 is TGTGCCAGCAGTTACTCAGGGATCACTGAAGCTTTCTTT. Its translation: CASSYSGITEAFF.

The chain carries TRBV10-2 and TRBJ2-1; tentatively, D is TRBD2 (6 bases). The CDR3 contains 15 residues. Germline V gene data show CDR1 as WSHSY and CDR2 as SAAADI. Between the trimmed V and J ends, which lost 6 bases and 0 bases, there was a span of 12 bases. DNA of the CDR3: TGCGCCAGCAGCCTGATGACTAGCTCCTACAATGAGCAGTTCTTC. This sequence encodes CASSLMTSSYNEQFF.

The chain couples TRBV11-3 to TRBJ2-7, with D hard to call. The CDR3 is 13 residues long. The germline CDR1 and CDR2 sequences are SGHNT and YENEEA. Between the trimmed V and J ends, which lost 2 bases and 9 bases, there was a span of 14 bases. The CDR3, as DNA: TGTGCCAGCAGCTTAAAGCCAGGCAGCCGGCAGTACTTC. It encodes CASSLKPGSRQYF. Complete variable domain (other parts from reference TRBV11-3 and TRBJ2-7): EAGVVQSPRYKIIEKKQPVAFWCNPISGHNTLYWYLQNLGQGPELLIRYENEEAVDDSQLPKDRFSAERLKGVDSTLKIQPAELGDSAVYLCASSLKPGSRQYFGPGTRLTVT.

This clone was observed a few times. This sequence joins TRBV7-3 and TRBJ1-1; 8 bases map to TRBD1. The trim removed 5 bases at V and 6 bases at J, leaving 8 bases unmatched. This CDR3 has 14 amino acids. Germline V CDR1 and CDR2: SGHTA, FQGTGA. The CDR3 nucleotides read TGTGCCAGCAGCCCTATACAGGGGGGAGCTGAAGCTTTCTTT. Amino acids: CASSPIQGGAEAFF.

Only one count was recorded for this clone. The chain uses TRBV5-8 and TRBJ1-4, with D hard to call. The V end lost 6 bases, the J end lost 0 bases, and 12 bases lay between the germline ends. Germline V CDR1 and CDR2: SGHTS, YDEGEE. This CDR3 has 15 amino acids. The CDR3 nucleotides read TGTGCCAGCACCCGCGGGGTGCCAACTAATGAAAAACTGTTTTTT. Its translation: CASTRGVPTNEKLFF.

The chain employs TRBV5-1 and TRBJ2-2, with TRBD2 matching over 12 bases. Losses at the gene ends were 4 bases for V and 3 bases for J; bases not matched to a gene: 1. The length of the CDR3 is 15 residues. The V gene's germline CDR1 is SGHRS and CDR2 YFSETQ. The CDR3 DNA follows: TGCGCCAGCAGCAGACTAGCGGGGGACACCGGGGAGCTGTTTTTT. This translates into CASSRLAGDTGELFF.

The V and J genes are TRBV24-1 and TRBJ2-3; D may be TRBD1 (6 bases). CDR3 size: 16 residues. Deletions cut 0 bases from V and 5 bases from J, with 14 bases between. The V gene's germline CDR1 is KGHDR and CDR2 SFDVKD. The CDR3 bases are TGTGCCACCAGTGATTTGGGGGGCTCCCGAGGAGATACGCAGTATTTT. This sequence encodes CATSDLGGSRGDTQYF.

CDR3: CASDRGGEKLFF. The CDR3 nucleotides read TGTGCCAGCGACAGGGGGGGTGAAAAACTGTTTTTT. This rearrangement joins TRBV28 to TRBJ1-4; 9 nucleotides align to TRBD1. Germline values: CDR1 MDHEN, CDR2 SYDVKM. The CDR3 loop spans 12 amino acids. The junction had 2 bases not matched to a gene; V was cut back by 8 bases and J by 7 bases.

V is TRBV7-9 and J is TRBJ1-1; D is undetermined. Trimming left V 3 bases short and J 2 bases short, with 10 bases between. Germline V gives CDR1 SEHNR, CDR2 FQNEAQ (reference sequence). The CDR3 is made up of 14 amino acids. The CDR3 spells CASSLGTYNTEAFF. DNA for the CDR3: TGTGCCAGCAGCTTGGGTACATACAACACTGAAGCTTTCTTT.